This T cell receptor (beta chain) is from a study of vaccination effects on CD4 cells after COVID-19. The germline CDR1 and CDR2 sequences are SGDLS and YYNGEE. V gave up 0 bases and J gave up 4 bases; unmatched junction bases: 5. The CDR3 consists of 15 residues. Antigen-specific CD4+ T cells expanded by the ViraFEST assay with viral peptide pools were then sequenced. Cells that had been cultured for approximately ten days were the source of isolated CD4+ T cells. Vaccine recipients lacked prior SARS-CoV-2 infection and had negative nucleocapsid antibodies. Over 1.5 million PBMC per well were cultured with 10 IU/ml IL-2 and roughly 10 ug/ml peptides. The authors replaced half the medium with IL-2 medium on days 3 and 7. TCRdb's table, derived via immunoSEQ multiplex PCR, lists solely in-frame clones and lacks some. The table includes about 20,000 clones, about 65% detected once. About this clone: Its specificity is not known.

The chain combines TRBV9 with TRBJ2-5, with 8 bases lining up with TRBD1. The sequencing used CD4+ T cells from PBMCs cultured with HCoV-NL63 spike peptides, collected before COVID-19 vaccination. The receptor's source is a human donor who received a COVID-19 vaccine. CDR3 residues: CASSVGSGQGETQYF. In DNA, the CDR3 is TGTGCCAGCAGCGTAGGGAGCGGACAGGGAGAGACCCAGTACTTC.